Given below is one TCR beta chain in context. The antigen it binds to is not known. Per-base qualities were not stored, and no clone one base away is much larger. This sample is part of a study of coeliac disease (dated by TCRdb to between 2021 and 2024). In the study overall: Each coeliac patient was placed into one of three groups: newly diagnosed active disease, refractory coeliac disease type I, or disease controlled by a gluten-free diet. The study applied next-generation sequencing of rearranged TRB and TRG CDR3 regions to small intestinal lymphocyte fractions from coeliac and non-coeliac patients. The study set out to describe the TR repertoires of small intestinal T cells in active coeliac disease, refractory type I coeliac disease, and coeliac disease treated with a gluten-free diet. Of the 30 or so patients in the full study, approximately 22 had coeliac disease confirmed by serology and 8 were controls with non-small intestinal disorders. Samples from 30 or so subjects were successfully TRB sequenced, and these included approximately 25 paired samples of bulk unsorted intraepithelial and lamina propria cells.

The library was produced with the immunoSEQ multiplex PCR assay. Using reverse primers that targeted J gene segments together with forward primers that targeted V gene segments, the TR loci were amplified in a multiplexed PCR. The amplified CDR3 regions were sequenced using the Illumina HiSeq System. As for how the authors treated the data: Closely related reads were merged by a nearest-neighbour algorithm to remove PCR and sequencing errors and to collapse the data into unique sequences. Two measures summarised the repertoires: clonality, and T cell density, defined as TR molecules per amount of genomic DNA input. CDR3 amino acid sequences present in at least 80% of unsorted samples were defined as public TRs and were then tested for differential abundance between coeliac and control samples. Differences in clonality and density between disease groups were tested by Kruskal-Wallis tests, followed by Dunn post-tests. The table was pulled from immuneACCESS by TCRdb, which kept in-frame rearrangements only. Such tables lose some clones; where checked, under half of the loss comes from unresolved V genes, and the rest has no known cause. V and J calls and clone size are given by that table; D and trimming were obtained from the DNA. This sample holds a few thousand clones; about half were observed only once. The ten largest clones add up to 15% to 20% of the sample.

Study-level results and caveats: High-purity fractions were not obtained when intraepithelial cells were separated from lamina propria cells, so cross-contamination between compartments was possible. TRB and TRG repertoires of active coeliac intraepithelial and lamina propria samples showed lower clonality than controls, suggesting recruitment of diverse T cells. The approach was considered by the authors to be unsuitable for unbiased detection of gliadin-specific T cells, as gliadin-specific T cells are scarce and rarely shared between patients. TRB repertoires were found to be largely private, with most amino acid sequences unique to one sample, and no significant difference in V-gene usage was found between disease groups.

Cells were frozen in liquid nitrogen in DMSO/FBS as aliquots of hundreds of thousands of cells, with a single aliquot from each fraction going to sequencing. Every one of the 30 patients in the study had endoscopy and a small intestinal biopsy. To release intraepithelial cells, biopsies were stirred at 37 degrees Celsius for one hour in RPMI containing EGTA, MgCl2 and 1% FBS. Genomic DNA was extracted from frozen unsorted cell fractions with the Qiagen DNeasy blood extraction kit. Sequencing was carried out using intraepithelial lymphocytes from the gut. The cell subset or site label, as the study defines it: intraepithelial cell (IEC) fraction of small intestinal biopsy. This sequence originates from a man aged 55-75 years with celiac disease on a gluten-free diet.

The DNA reads as follows: TGTGCCAGCAGAGCGCCGGGACAGAACTATGGCTACACCTTC. The resulting protein is CASRAPGQNYGYTF. The sequence is built from TRBV6-1 and TRBJ1-2, with 7 middle bases fitting TRBD1. The CDR3 sequence holds 14 residues, the cysteine and phenylalanine included. The CDR3 DNA has 42 bases and is translated from base 1. Clipping removes 6 bases from V and 2 bases from J, with 6 as the unmatched junction base count. Via the germline V gene, CDR1 is MNHNS and CDR2 SASEGT.